The 17 T cell receptor beta chains given below trace back to one sample, sequenced in a study of post-analysis software for immune sequencing data. Study observations and caveats: Five TRBV segments were significantly more frequent in patients than in controls. TRBV5-6, TRBV5-1 and TRBV20-1 were among these segments.

No cognate antigen is known for these TCRs. Libraries were made from TCR beta cDNA, and they carried unique molecular identifiers. Each CDR3 protein is one row after TCRdb ran MiXCR on the PCR reads. The sample lists roughly 620,000 distinct CDR3 sequences; roughly 40% were seen once. The sequencing sample was made of blood. The source is a girl aged 10 to 17 with multiple sclerosis.

The chain has TRBV4-2 and TRBJ1-2; D remains ambiguous. V was shortened by 6 bases and J by 2 bases, with 16 bases between the two germline ends. Germline V gene data show CDR1 as LGHNA and CDR2 as YNFKEQ. The CDR3 extends over 15 amino acids. CDR3 in amino acids: CASSTTGWRNYGYTF. CDR3 nucleotides: TGTGCCAGCAGTACTACTGGGTGGAGGAACTATGGCTACACCTTC.

The chain uses TRBV5-1 and TRBJ2-5; 11 bases agree with TRBD1. This CDR3 is 15 amino acids long. With V trimmed by 3 bases and J by 5 bases, 6 bases remained unmatched. Per germline, CDR1 SGHRS and CDR2 YFSETQ. CDR3 nucleotide sequence: TGCGCCAGCAGCTCCGGGACAGGGGGTTGGGAGACCCAGTACTTC. It translates to CASSSGTGGWETQYF.

This clonotype appeared a single time. The V call is TRBV24-1, the J call TRBJ2-7; possible D gene TRBD2, 6 bases. The DNA end is a closer match to TRBJ2-5, so the J assignment may be wrong. Per the germline V gene, CDR1 is KGHDR and CDR2 is SFDVKD. This CDR3 has 15 residues. The CDR3 bases are TGTGCCACCAGTGACGCCCAGGGAGGTAGAGAGACCCAGTACTTC. This translates into CATSDAQGGRETQYF.

The chain recombines TRBV20-1 with TRBJ2-5; 8 nucleotides match TRBD2. Germline V CDR1 and CDR2: DFQATT, SNEGSKA (reference sequence). V shed 6 bases and J 3 bases; nucleotides not matched to a gene: 9. The CDR3 is 14 amino acids. This chain's CDR3 is CSADPAGGEETQYF. The CDR3 DNA follows: TGCAGTGCCGACCCCGCGGGGGGAGAAGAGACCCAGTACTTC.

This clonotype was seen more than once but under ten times. V usage is TRBV29-1 and J usage is TRBJ2-4; tentatively, D is TRBD2 (6 bases). The J call may be faulty, since TRBJ2-7 better matches the DNA end. The CDR3 extends over 14 amino acids. CDR1 and CDR2 (germline): SQVTM, ANQGSEA. CDR3 loop: CSVDASTGAYEQYF. CDR3 nucleotide sequence: TGCAGCGTTGATGCGTCGACGGGAGCCTACGAGCAGTACTTC.

The rearrangement joins TRBV7-2 to TRBJ2-7; D might be TRBD2 (6 bases). CDR3 length equals 15 residues. V was pared by 1 base and J by 0 bases, with 10 bases between. Looked up from germline, CDR1 is SGHTA and CDR2 is FQGNSA. The chain's CDR3 is CASSLVPGSSYEQYF. The CDR3 coding sequence is TGTGCCAGCAGCTTAGTGCCCGGGAGCTCCTACGAGCAGTACTTC.

This rearrangement joins TRBV9 to TRBJ2-4; the match to TRBD1 covers 8 bases. With V trimmed by 3 bases and J by 6 bases, 8 bases remained unmatched. Germline CDR1 is SGDLS and CDR2 is YYNGEE. The CDR3 totals 15 residues. CDR3 in DNA: TGTGCCAGCAGCGAACTCGACAGGGGTTTAAACATTCAGTACTTC. This gives the protein CASSELDRGLNIQYF.

Concerning this clonotype: An end of the junction differs from the germline gene, which may be a read error. CDR3 coding DNA: TGCAGTGCATACCAAGAGGCCCAGTACTTC. Encoded protein: CSAYQEAQYF. V and J are TRBV20-1 and TRBJ2-5; unclear D gene. This CDR3 has 10 residues. Germline V gene lookup returns CDR1 DFQATT and CDR2 SNEGSKA (reference sequence).

V gene TRBV6-6 combines with J gene TRBJ1-1, with D possibly matching TRBD1 (6 bases). The CDR3 consists of 14 residues. The germline V gene encodes CDR1 MNHNY and CDR2 SVGAGI (reference sequence). V lost 2 bases to trimming and J lost 5 bases, with 12 bases between them. The CDR3 here is CASSYRTVGTEAFF. For the CDR3, the DNA is TGTGCCAGCAGTTACAGGACAGTTGGGACTGAAGCTTTCTTT.

The V call is TRBV10-3, the J call TRBJ2-1; TRBD2 aligns across 14 bases. This CDR3 has 19 amino acids. J gave up 1 base and V 6 bases, and 11 bases lay outside the gene matches. The germline CDR1 and CDR2 sequences are ENHRY and SYGVKD. This chain's CDR3 is CAIRSPGTSGSLSYNEQFF. The CDR3, as DNA: TGTGCCATCAGGAGCCCCGGGACTAGCGGGAGCCTGTCCTACAATGAGCAGTTCTTC.

This clonotype was seen a few times. J is TRBJ2-7 and V is TRBV7-9; D is possibly TRBD1 (5 bases). The germline gives CDR1 SEHNR, CDR2 FQNEAQ (reference sequence). The V and J ends lost 6 bases and 5 bases respectively, with 20 bases between them. CDR3 length: 15 amino acids. CDR3 region: CASSLTQGLPNEQYF. Written as DNA, the CDR3 is TGTGCCAGCAGTCTCACTCAGGGCTTACCTAACGAGCAGTACTTC. Drawing the rest from reference TRBV7-9 and TRBJ2-7, the complete variable domain is DTGVSQNPRHKITKRGQNVTFRCDPISEHNRLYWYRQTLGQGPEFLTYFQNEAQLEKSRLLSDRFSAERPKGSFSTLEIQRTEQGDSAMYLCASSLTQGLPNEQYFGPGTRLTVT.

The chain carries TRBV6-5 and TRBJ2-5; D might be TRBD2 (6 bases). Trimming shortened V by 7 bases and J by 10 bases, and 19 bases separated the two germline ends. CDR1 and CDR2 from the germline V gene are MNHEY and SVGAGI. This CDR3 region has 13 residues. CDR3: CASTKTLRGIQYF. Here the CDR3 DNA reads TGTGCCAGCACCAAGACTCTCCGGGGGATCCAGTACTTC.

J is TRBJ2-1 and V is TRBV6-6; D gene ambiguous. V gave up 0 bases and J gave up 5 bases, with 8 bases separating them. The CDR3 has 14 residues. In germline, CDR1 is MNHNY, CDR2 SVGAGI (reference sequence). CDR3 region: CASSYSVADNEQFF. CDR3 sequence (DNA): TGTGCCAGCAGTTACTCCGTCGCGGACAATGAGCAGTTCTTC.

This chain joins TRBV4-1 and TRBJ2-1; possibly TRBD2 for D (7 bases). The length of the CDR3 is 17 residues. Between the trimmed V and J ends, which lost 4 bases and 6 bases, there was a span of 22 bases. Germline-derived CDR1 and CDR2 are MGHRA and YSYEKL. CDR3 sequence (DNA): TGCGCCAGCAGCCGCTTTATCGGGGGGCTTCCTCTCAATGAGCAGTTCTTC. Protein sequence: CASSRFIGGLPLNEQFF.

The table lists this clonotype with a count of one. The germline gene is not matched at one end of the junction; a read error may be the cause. The chain has TRBV5-1 and TRBJ2-3; 9 positions match TRBD1. The CDR3 loop spans 15 amino acids. CDR1 and CDR2 (germline): SGHRS, YFSETQ. Here the CDR3 reads CASSFRQGVTGTQYF. The CDR3 DNA is TGCGCCAGCAGTTTCCGACAGGGGGTCACAGGTACGCAGTATTTT.

The genes are TRBV5-1 and TRBJ2-1, with a tentative D call TRBD1 (5 bases). This CDR3 has 15 residues. The germline V gene has CDR1 SGHRS and CDR2 YFSETQ. V lost 0 bases, J lost 5 bases, and 12 bases lay in between. CDR3 nucleotide sequence: TGCGCCAGCAGCTTGGCCCAGGGTACTCACAATGAGCAGTTCTTC. Translating it yields CASSLAQGTHNEQFF.

J is TRBJ2-5 and V is TRBV29-1, with TRBD1 identical over 7 bases. Near its end, the DNA agrees better with TRBJ2-7, so the J call may be wrong. The CDR3 sequence is 13 residues long. CDR1 is SQVTM, CDR2 ANQGSEA, per germline. CDR3 coding DNA: TGCAGCGTCTCTCCCGGGACAGCCTACGAGCAGTACTTC. Translated: CSVSPGTAYEQYF.